These 5 T cell receptor beta chains were sequenced from one sample in a study of Graves' ophthalmopathy and Graves' hyperthyroidism. CDR3 regions of TCR beta were amplified from RNA transcripts. HTBI primers were employed in first-round RT-PCR, then a second-round multiplex PCR followed. TCRdb re-called the multiplex PCR reads with MiXCR, one entry per CDR3 protein. In the table there are approximately 410,000 distinct CDR3 sequences, roughly 15% of which are singletons. The source material was peripheral blood. The receptors originated from a young woman with stable Graves' hyperthyroidism.

The J gene is TRBJ2-7, the V gene TRBV6-5; TRBD1 might be the D (5 bases). The germline V gene has CDR1 MNHEY and CDR2 SVGAGI. This CDR3 contains 12 residues. Trimming took 0 bases from V and 7 from J, leaving 7 bases between them. The CDR3 sequence: CASSYSTEEQYF. The DNA of the CDR3 is TGTGCCAGCAGTTACTCGACAGAGGAGCAGTACTTC.

In its sample, this clonotype was seen many times. The CDR3, as DNA: TGTGCCAGCAGGGATTCCTCCCGGGGGAAGAACACTGAAGCTTTCTTT. It is translated as CASRDSSRGKNTEAFF. This chain connects TRBV6-2 or TRBV6-3 to TRBJ1-1; D is perhaps TRBD1 (5 bases). Trimming removed 6 bases from V and 1 base from J, with 18 bases in between. The CDR3 is 16 residues long. Germline values: CDR1 MNHEY, CDR2 SVGEGT.

The chain carries TRBV7-2 and TRBJ2-5, with D uncertain. The CDR3 runs to 13 residues. CDR1 SGHTA and CDR2 FQGNSA come from the germline V gene. The V end lost 3 bases, the J end lost 2 bases, and 7 bases lay between the germline ends. CDR3 in DNA: TGTGCCAGCAGCTTCCGCTTTCAAGAGACCCAGTACTTC. This encodes CASSFRFQETQYF.

This clonotype was seen ten or more times. The gene calls are TRBV28 and TRBJ1-2; D remains unclear. This CDR3 has 13 amino acids. Germline CDR1 and CDR2: MDHEN and SYDVKM. V lost 3 bases and J 4 bases, leaving 9 bases between the germline ends. The CDR3 DNA reads as TGTGCCAGCAGTTTCGGGGTTTTCTATGGCTACACCTTC. This encodes CASSFGVFYGYTF.

This clonotype was counted many times. V usage is TRBV12-3 or TRBV12-4 and J usage is TRBJ2-5; 10 bases align to TRBD2. V gave up 0 bases and J gave up 3 bases; unmatched junction bases: 13. CDR3 length: 19 amino acids. The CDR3 DNA reads as TGTGCCAGCAGTTTAGCGAGGGGACGTCAACTAGCGGGAAAAGAGACCCAGTACTTC. It codes for CASSLARGRQLAGKETQYF.